The next 10 T cell receptor beta chains were all read from a single sample in a study of blood T cell repertoires in COVID-19. Here immunoSEQ multiplex PCR was the method, and the copy in TCRdb shows in-frame clones only, minus some. Among around 470,000 clones listed, roughly 89% were seen once. Sequencing input: peripheral blood. These receptors all stem from a man aged 18 to 30 with COVID-19, enrolled during active disease.

V and J are TRBV10-3 and TRBJ1-5; 7 bases map to TRBD1. This CDR3 is built from 12 residues. CDR1 is ENHRY and CDR2 is SYGVKD in the germline V gene. J gave up 1 base and V 11 bases, and 2 bases lay outside the gene matches. The CDR3 nucleotides are TGTGCCGTACAGGGGAGCAATCAGCCCCAGCATTTT. This translates into CAVQGSNQPQHF.

The rearrangement uses TRBV7-6 and TRBJ2-7; tentative D call: TRBD1 (6 bases). The CDR3 is 13 amino acids. The germline V gene encodes CDR1 SGHVS and CDR2 FNYEAQ. Trimming removed 5 bases from V and 4 bases from J, with 12 bases in between. CDR3 in DNA: TGTGCCAGCAGCAAACAAACAGGGTACGAGCAGTACTTC. It translates to CASSKQTGYEQYF.

Here the CDR3 DNA reads TGTGCCAGCGGAACCCTGGGCTTTAATTCACCCCTCCACTTT. It translates to CASGTLGFNSPLHF. This sequence joins TRBV3-1 (or the pseudogene TRBV3-2) and TRBJ1-6; D unresolved. The CDR3 covers 14 residues. V was cut by 8 bases and J by 6 bases, with 14 bases left in between. Germline V gene sequence: CDR1 LGHDT, CDR2 YNNKEL (reference sequence).

This rearrangement joins TRBV5-1 to TRBJ2-5; perhaps TRBD2 as D (6 bases). CDR1 SGHRS and CDR2 YFSETQ come from the germline V gene. This CDR3 region has 17 residues. Trimming pared 4 bases from V and 4 bases from J, leaving 23 bases between. Here the CDR3 DNA reads TGCGCCAGCAGCCGGGGGAGAGGACCCAATTGGGGAGAGACCCAGTACTTC. Its translation is CASSRGRGPNWGETQYF.

J is TRBJ2-7 and V is TRBV6-5; possible D gene TRBD1, 6 bases. This CDR3 contains 11 residues. The V end lost 7 bases, the J end lost 7 bases, and 11 bases lay between the germline ends. Germline V gene sequence: CDR1 MNHEY, CDR2 SVGAGI. The CDR3 bases are TGTGCCAGCAAACTAGGGGGTGAGCAGTACTTC. This translates into CASKLGGEQYF.

This chain joins TRBV7-8 and TRBJ1-4; TRBD1 matches 9 bases. The germline gives CDR1 SGHVS, CDR2 FQNEAQ. The CDR3 is made up of 17 amino acids. V lost 5 bases and J lost 4; bases outside the gene matches: 11. DNA for the CDR3: TGTGCCAGCAGCCCAAGGCGCGGGACAGGGTTTAATGAAAAACTGTTTTTT. Protein sequence: CASSPRRGTGFNEKLFF.

This clone was seen once. The chain links TRBV13 to TRBJ2-5; no clear D. Germline V gene data show CDR1 as PRHDT and CDR2 as FYEKMQ (reference sequence). The length of the CDR3 is 13 residues. The ends were cut back, 1 base at V and 3 bases at J, with 6 bases in the middle. Written as DNA, the CDR3 is TGTGCCAGCAGCTTAGACGGAGAAGAGACCCAGTACTTC. This codes for CASSLDGEETQYF.

This clone showed up just a few times. The chain links TRBV19 to TRBJ2-3, with TRBD1 identical over 7 bases. The CDR3 length is 14 residues. V shed 3 bases and J 1 base; nucleotides not matched to a gene: 1. Looked up from germline, CDR1 is LNHDA and CDR2 is SQIVND (reference sequence). The CDR3 reads CASSIGQGTDTQYF. The CDR3, as DNA: TGTGCCAGTAGTATCGGACAGGGCACAGATACGCAGTATTTT.

The V call is TRBV11-3, the J call TRBJ2-7; a weak D match, TRBD2 (6 bases). Trimming left V 4 bases short and J 4 bases short, with 14 bases between. The CDR3 consists of 14 residues. Germline lookup yields CDR1 SGHNT and CDR2 YENEEA. The CDR3 DNA is TGTGCCAGCAGCTCCAAGCCGGGGAGGTACGAGCAGTACTTC. It codes for CASSSKPGRYEQYF.

The chain joins TRBV18 to TRBJ1-2; 10 nucleotides agree with TRBD1. Germline V CDR1 and CDR2: KGHSH, LQKENI. CDR3 length: 17 residues. Losses at the gene ends were 2 bases for V and 8 bases for J; bases not matched to a gene: 14. The CDR3: CASSPGLGTGEFSGYTF. CDR3 in DNA: TGTGCCAGCTCACCAGGTTTAGGGACAGGGGAATTCAGCGGCTACACCTTC.